Listed here are 14 T cell receptor beta chains from one sample, sequenced in a study of blood T cells in healthy people across ages. Next came a second PCR, run for roughly 7 to 12 cycles, which used a sample-barcoded 5' primer along with a J-beta primer mix. TCRdb redid the calling of the 5' RACE reads with MiXCR, one entry per CDR3 protein. The data contain about 640,000 distinct CDR3 sequences, approximately 59% of them singletons. Material: blood. These receptors were obtained from a man in his sixties in good health.

The table lists this clonotype with a few counts. The CDR3 spells CASRQDFRETQYF. As DNA, the CDR3 is TGTGCCAGCAGACAAGATTTTAGGGAGACCCAGTACTTC. The chain combines TRBV12-3 or TRBV12-4 with TRBJ2-7; D is unresolved. The better agreement between TRBJ2-5 and the DNA end casts doubt on the J call. CDR3 length: 13 residues.

V usage is TRBV19 and J usage is TRBJ2-1; 8 bases map to TRBD2. This CDR3 contains 15 residues. CDR1 and CDR2 from the germline V gene are LNHDA and SQIVND (reference sequence). Losses at the gene ends were 6 bases for V and 4 bases for J; bases not matched to a gene: 8. CDR3 nucleotides: TGTGCCAGTAGACCCGGACTAGCCCGATACAATGAGCAGTTCTTC. Residues: CASRPGLARYNEQFF.

The count of this clonotype is one. The chain carries TRBV20-1 and TRBJ2-1; the match to TRBD2 covers 8 bases. Germline-derived CDR1 and CDR2 are DFQATT and SNEGSKA (reference sequence). CDR3 size: 16 residues. Trimming removed 5 bases from V and 13 bases from J; junction bases left unmatched: 22. This CDR3 is CSASAGGRGQTETQFF. CDR3 DNA: TGCAGTGCTTCCGCGGGGGGCAGGGGCCAAACGGAGACCCAGTTCTTC.

The gene calls are TRBV7-2 and TRBJ2-1, with TRBD2 as a possible D gene (5 bases). From germline, CDR1 is SGHTA and CDR2 FQGNSA. This CDR3 has 16 amino acids. V lost 3 bases to trimming and J lost 7 bases, with 19 bases between them. CDR3: CASSLRGGPGNNEQFF. CDR3 in DNA: TGTGCCAGCAGCTTGAGAGGAGGACCTGGGAATAATGAGCAGTTCTTC.

The chain employs TRBV11-2 and TRBJ2-3; tentative D call: TRBD2 (7 bases). Trimming removed 6 bases from V and 9 bases from J, with 22 bases in between. Germline V gives CDR1 SGHAT, CDR2 FQNNGV. The length of the CDR3 is 15 residues. The CDR3 here is CASRLGGERATTQYF. The CDR3 DNA reads TGTGCCAGCAGACTAGGGGGGGAGAGGGCGACAACGCAGTATTTT.

This clonotype was seen a single time. The gene calls are TRBV18 and TRBJ2-7, with TRBD2 matching over 8 bases. The CDR3 loop spans 16 amino acids. The J segment lost 6 bases and the V segment lost 2 bases, leaving 12 bases of the junction unmatched. In germline, CDR1 is KGHSH, CDR2 LQKENI. CDR3 loop: CASSPSGTRAFFEQYF. The DNA of the CDR3 is TGTGCCAGCTCACCATCCGGGACTAGGGCCTTTTTCGAGCAGTACTTC. Filled out from reference TRBV18 and TRBJ2-7, the complete variable domain reads NAGVMQNPRHLVRRRGQEARLRCSPMKGHSHVYWYRQLPEEGLKFMVYLQKENIIDESGMPKERFSAEFPKEGPSILRIQQVVRGDSAAYFCASSPSGTRAFFEQYFGPGTRLTVT.

This clonotype was counted only a few times. The chain combines TRBV12-3 or TRBV12-4 with TRBJ1-6, with 8 bases matching TRBD1. The CDR3 is 19 amino acids. Trimming cost V 4 bases and J 0 bases; bases outside gene matches: 11. The CDR3: CASSSIWDRISSYNSPLHF. CDR3 nucleotide sequence: TGTGCCAGCAGTTCCATTTGGGACAGGATTAGCTCCTATAATTCACCCCTCCACTTT.

The chain joins TRBV6-1 to TRBJ2-1; 12 nucleotides agree with TRBD2. The CDR3 has 18 residues. V gave up 4 bases and J gave up 0 bases; unmatched junction bases: 7. The V gene's germline CDR1 is MNHNS and CDR2 SASEGT. CDR3 loop: CASSGRLAGGSSYNEQFF. As DNA, the CDR3 is TGTGCCAGCAGTGGTCGGCTAGCGGGGGGGAGCTCCTACAATGAGCAGTTCTTC.

The chain combines TRBV27 with TRBJ1-1; D gene unclear. The CDR3 is made up of 14 amino acids. V was pared by 7 bases and J by 5 bases, with 17 bases between. The germline gives CDR1 MNHEY, CDR2 SMNVEV (reference sequence). In DNA, the CDR3 is TGTGCCAGCAAACCCAGAAGGGTTGGGACTGAAGCTTTCTTT. Its protein is CASKPRRVGTEAFF.

The rearrangement uses TRBV9 and TRBJ2-3; D might be TRBD1 or TRBD2, each matching 5 bases. V lost 4 bases to trimming and J lost 3 bases, with 18 bases between them. This CDR3 is built from 16 residues. From germline, CDR1 is SGDLS and CDR2 YYNGEE. The CDR3 here is CASSPGTLARTDTQYF. In DNA, the CDR3 is TGTGCCAGCAGCCCGGGGACCCTTGCGAGGACAGATACGCAGTATTTT.

The chain joins TRBV4-2 to TRBJ2-3, with D unclear. This CDR3 contains 13 residues. With 3 bases removed from V and 5 bases from J, the gap between germline ends came to 9 bases. CDR1 is LGHNA and CDR2 is YNFKEQ in the germline V gene. Written as DNA, the CDR3 is TGTGCCAGCAGCCAGTCAGAGGTAGATACGCAGTATTTT. Amino acids: CASSQSEVDTQYF.

This clonotype occurred a few times. The rearrangement joins TRBV10-3 to TRBJ2-7; D is perhaps TRBD1 (7 bases). The germline V gene has CDR1 ENHRY and CDR2 SYGVKD. The germline V and J ends were trimmed by 9 bases and 3 bases, with 18 bases remaining between them. This CDR3 region has 14 residues. The CDR3 loop is CAIGVGGQRYEQYF. CDR3 bases: TGTGCCATAGGAGTGGGGGGACAGCGCTACGAGCAGTACTTC.

To note about this clonotype: An end of the junction differs from the germline gene, which may be a read error. The chain links TRBV6-6 to TRBJ1-2; D remains ambiguous. The CDR3 has 15 residues. The germline CDR1 and CDR2 sequences are MNHNY and SVGAGI (reference sequence). The CDR3 sequence: CASSYWRTENYDYTF. CDR3 bases: TGTGCCAGCAGTTATTGGAGGACCGAGAACTATGACTACACCTTC.

This clonotype was counted between two and nine times. This chain's CDR3 is CASSPTGTGQSPLHF. For the CDR3, the DNA is TGTGCCAGCAGCCCCACCGGGACAGGGCAATCACCCCTCCACTTT. This rearrangement joins TRBV7-8 to TRBJ1-6, with 9 bases aligning to TRBD1. The CDR3 is made up of 15 amino acids. Germline V CDR1 and CDR2: SGHVS, FQNEAQ. Unmatched junction bases numbered 9, after V lost 5 bases and J lost 10 bases. Full variable domain (rest looked up from reference TRBV7-8 and TRBJ1-6): GAGVSQSPRYKVAKRGQDVALRCDPISGHVSLFWYQQALGQGPEFLTYFQNEAQLDKSGLPSDRFFAERPEGSVSTLKIQRTQQEDSAVYLCASSPTGTGQSPLHFGNGTRLTVT.